This record concerns one T cell receptor beta chain sequence. The antigen is not known. On sorted subsets, replicate PCRs used about 180 ng DNA, or tens of thousands of T cell genomes. The assay was immunoSEQ multiplex PCR, and TCRdb's table has in-frame clones only and misses some. Here the sample spans around 2,000,000 clones, roughly 91% being singletons. J lost 5 bases, V lost 3 bases, and 11 bases had no gene match. From germline, CDR1 is MDHEN and CDR2 SYDVKM. The CDR3 extends over 17 amino acids. These data originate in a study of shared clonotypes between healthy human individuals. Broader study findings: Researchers sampled blood only, noting tissue repertoires likely differ.

Only CD45RO-negative cells positively selected for CCR7 counted as naive CD8 cells, so terminally differentiated effector memory CD45RA+ cells were excluded. What was sequenced was naive CD8+ T cells from PBMCs. V and J are TRBV28 and TRBJ1-5, with 9 bases fitting TRBD1. The clonotype was recovered from a man younger than 35 in good health. Some clones in this sample may be carry-over from other donors' samples. CDR3 sequence reads: CASSFYPGTGRYQPQHF. Here the CDR3 DNA reads TGTGCCAGCAGTTTCTACCCCGGGACAGGGCGCTATCAGCCCCAGCATTTT.